A selection of T cell receptor beta chains follows, all from one sample in a study of cytomegalovirus exposure and HLA in healthy donors. Libraries were prepared by immunoSEQ multiplex PCR; TCRdb keeps only in-frame clonotypes and omits some of them. The profile shows some 250,000 clones, 81% of them singletons. Sequencing was performed on PBMCs. The source is a woman in her sixties or seventies in good health and CMV-seropositive. The CDR3 runs from the conserved cysteine through the conserved F or W. Size values are once, few and many counts, or a class for expanded clones, and some rows have none.

j_call clone_size v_call cdr3_aa
TRBJ2-7 - TRBV9 CASSGTSSGSDGEQYF
TRBJ2-5 - TRBV5-5 CASSLGAVQETQYF
TRBJ2-4 - TRBV19 CASSSRDRVLQYF
TRBJ1-2 - TRBV27 CASSLLGATGGYYGYTF
TRBJ1-1 - TRBV7-9 CASSLDVQGPEAFF
TRBJ1-2 - TRBV25-1 CASSESGEGNYGYTF
TRBJ1-5 - TRBV10-3 CAISGQGQPQHF
TRBJ2-2 - TRBV5-5 CASSLVSGSGTNTGELFF
TRBJ1-2 few TRBV27 CASKTGNYGYTF
TRBJ2-7 - TRBV4-1 CASSLSTGSSYEQYF
TRBJ1-2 - TRBV15 CATSRGLAGYGYTF
TRBJ1-4 - TRBV19 CASSVPPGANEKLFF
TRBJ2-7 - TRBV4-2 CASSQDGASGSYEQYF
TRBJ2-1 - TRBV5-1 CASTRTSGYNEQFF
TRBJ1-1 - TRBV19 CASSWVLGGRAEAFF
TRBJ1-2 - TRBV5-6 CASSLGGGPGGYTF
TRBJ2-7 - TRBV5-4 CASSLDLAGVNEQYF
TRBJ1-2 - TRBV5-8 CASSLARGQLANYGYTF
TRBJ1-2 - TRBV25-1 CASSDSDYGYTF
TRBJ1-1 - TRBV5-1 CASSPALGGARNTEAFF
TRBJ2-2 once TRBV19 CASSTPSGSYTGELFF
TRBJ2-3 - TRBV5-4 CASSLLGGTDTQYF
TRBJ2-7 - TRBV6-5 CASSPRTGSYEQYF
TRBJ1-5 - TRBV7-9 CASSLGRGPQHF
TRBJ2-7 - TRBV30 CAGSVRLAGAYEQYF
TRBJ1-2 - TRBV4-1 CASSQDVQVYGYTF
TRBJ1-1 - TRBV10-3 CAISENVGVSTEAFF
TRBJ1-5 - TRBV27 CASSSRGGYQPQHF
TRBJ2-3 once TRBV5-1 CASSLRGSSSTDTQYF
TRBJ2-5 - TRBV7-3 CASSPGAGEETQYF
TRBJ1-2 - TRBV30 CAAGPWRGYTF
TRBJ2-7 few TRBV4-1 CASSPQPRRASYEQYF
TRBJ2-3 - TRBV7-6 CASSLGTPSTDTQYF
TRBJ2-5 - TRBV5-1 CASSLRGSETQYF
TRBJ2-7 - TRBV7-7 CASSPWAGAPEQYF
TRBJ2-3 - TRBV4-1 CASSQQALSGRGGTDTQYF
TRBJ2-1 few TRBV5-4 CASSTGQNNEQFF
TRBJ2-7 - TRBV7-3 CASSQDSRGGEQYF
TRBJ2-7 - TRBV7-9 CASTWGQGEQYF
TRBJ1-2 - TRBV29-1 CSVPGQGTRPF
TRBJ2-7 - TRBV5-4 CASSLAGGRVNEQYF
TRBJ1-2 - TRBV18 CASSPTNDRSYGYTF
TRBJ2-3 few TRBV5-4 CASSLAPTASSTDTQYF
TRBJ2-1 - TRBV25-1 CASSDTTENRENEQFF
TRBJ1-4 - TRBV28 CASSFLSTNEKLFF
TRBJ2-2 - TRBV29-1 CSVEDQTGRITGELFF
TRBJ2-1 - TRBV21-1 CASSLLTSGRESSYNEQFF
TRBJ1-4 - TRBV5-1 CASRRDRGNEKLFF
TRBJ2-7 - TRBV29-1 CSVVGLADTYEQYF
TRBJ2-5 - TRBV6-6 CASSIPGLWETQYF
TRBJ1-4 - TRBV5-1 CASRIDRGGEKLFF
TRBJ2-7 - TRBV7-9 CSSSLEGLRSYEQYF
TRBJ1-3 - TRBV19 CASSTLPSSGNTIYF